This TCR beta chain is from a study of OX40 agonist ivuxolimab in advanced cancers. Across the study: Patients' therapy was ivuxolimab, an antibody that acts as an agonist of OX40 (CD134). Ivuxolimab doses were 0.01, 0.1, 0.3, 1.5, 3 or 10 mg/kg every 2 weeks.

Regarding this clone: The target antigen is unknown.

Blood was sampled at baseline, cycle 4 day 1, and cycle 7 day 1. Study findings and constraints: By week 6 at 0.1 to 3.0 mg/kg, blood CD4+ and CD8+ T cells had expanded clonally.

Profiled with immunoSEQ multiplex PCR; TCRdb holds only in-frame clones, not every one. The sample records tens of thousands of clones, approximately 85% being singletons. Germline lookup yields CDR1 SGHTA and CDR2 FQGNSA. J was trimmed by 0 bases and V by 7 bases; bases with no gene match: 6. The CDR3 extends over 16 amino acids. The receptor comes from an adult with an advanced solid tumor such as melanoma, head and neck, liver or kidney cancer. The V call is TRBV7-2, the J call TRBJ2-6, with 7 bases aligning to TRBD1. Sequencing used CD4+ or CD8+ T cells sorted from blood, obtained in a trial of the OX40 agonist ivuxolimab. The CDR3 DNA sequence: TGTGCCAGCAAAAGGGGGCGGAGCTCTGGGGCCAACGTCCTGACTTTC. Residues: CASKRGRSSGANVLTF. The full variable domain, its missing parts supplied by reference TRBV7-2 and TRBJ2-6, is GAGVSQSPSNKVTEKGKDVELRCDPISGHTALYWYRQSLGQGLEFLIYFQGNSAPDKSGLPSDRFSAERTGGSVSTLTIQRTQQEDSAVYLCASKRGRSSGANVLTFGAGSRLTVL.